The clone carrying this T cell receptor beta chain turned up a few times. Its antigen is not known. TCRdb redid the calling of the 5' RACE reads with MiXCR, one entry per CDR3 protein. The data show more than 650,000 distinct CDR3 sequences, 6.1% seen once. The sample originates from a study of identical twins. General observations from the study: Zero-insertion analyses might be partly confounded by invariant T cells like MAIT and iNKT.

In every case, the donor was a healthy Caucasian. Germline V CDR1 and CDR2: MNHNS, SASEGT. The CDR3 has 16 amino acids. V lost 7 bases and J 4 bases, leaving 20 bases between the germline ends. Sequences were obtained from naive T cells sorted from blood. The chain links TRBV6-1 to TRBJ1-5, with D perhaps matching TRBD1 (6 bases). The sequence was obtained from a man aged 18 to 30 in good health. The CDR3 reads CASKEIRGEWNQPQHF. The CDR3 bases are TGTGCCAGCAAGGAAATCAGGGGAGAGTGGAATCAGCCCCAGCATTTT.